This T cell receptor (beta chain) appears in the sequencing data of a study of T cell changes during pregnancy in multiple sclerosis. The CDR3 length is 17 residues. Germline loops: CDR1 MGHRA, CDR2 YSYEKL. The J segment lost 7 bases and the V segment lost 1 base, leaving 9 bases of the junction unmatched. Profiled with immunoSEQ multiplex PCR; TCRdb holds only in-frame clones, not every one. The table includes about 24,000 clones, just over 85% detected once. Sequencing was performed on CD8+ T cells from peripheral blood mononuclear cells, taken in the first trimester of pregnancy. The chain carries TRBV4-1 and TRBJ1-6; 8 bases fit TRBD1. This clonotype was sampled from a female donor in good health, enrolled as a control in a pregnancy study. The CDR3 region has the DNA TGCGCCAGCAGCCAAGCCCCTCAGGGGGCACGGAATTCACCCCTCCACTTT. This codes for CASSQAPQGARNSPLHF.